The next 17 T cell receptor beta chains were all read from a single sample in a study of post-analysis software for immune sequencing data (dated by TCRdb to 2013 to 2016). The study at large found these results: Significantly higher frequencies in patients than in controls were found for about five TRBV segments, including TRBV5-6, TRBV5-1 and TRBV20-1.

Libraries were built with PCR. Sequenced on an Illumina HiSeq 2500. Unique molecular identifiers were incorporated into TCR beta cDNA libraries to reduce PCR and sequencing biases. TCRdb handled the public reads itself, with Q25 trimming in fastp and clone calling in MiXCR, and kept productive beta chains. Each CDR3 protein gets just one entry, which takes the most common genes and DNA from the rows behind it. The table for this sample lists roughly 540,000 distinct CDR3 sequences; around 34% of them were counted only once. Together, the top ten hold around 6.1% of the sample. These TCRs' antigens remain unknown. Sequencing was performed on blood. The receptors derive from a girl between 2 and 17 years old with multiple sclerosis.

V is TRBV12-3 or TRBV12-4 and J is TRBJ1-2; D possibly corresponds to TRBD1 (6 bases). Trimming removed 6 bases at V and 0 bases at J, with 14 bases between. The CDR3 totals 15 residues. CDR3 in amino acids: CASRFQTGPNYGYTF. CDR3 DNA sequence: TGTGCCAGCAGATTCCAGACAGGACCTAACTATGGCTACACCTTC.

V and J are TRBV6-5 and TRBJ2-7; perhaps TRBD1 as D (6 bases). Germline assignment: CDR1 MNHEY and CDR2 SVGAGI. This CDR3 is 13 amino acids long. Trimming removed 8 bases from V and 2 bases from J, with 13 bases in between. The CDR3 loop is CASSKAGAYEQYF. The DNA of the CDR3 is TGTGCCAGCTCCAAGGCAGGGGCCTACGAGCAGTACTTC.

CDR3 sequence: CASSSGQGVTEAFF. The CDR3 coding sequence is TGCGCCAGCAGCTCGGGACAGGGCGTCACTGAAGCTTTCTTT. The V call is TRBV5-1, the J call TRBJ1-1; 9 bases fit TRBD1. CDR3 length: 14 amino acids. V was clipped by 3 bases and J by 4 bases; unmatched bases: 4. The germline gives CDR1 SGHRS, CDR2 YFSETQ.

V is TRBV5-1 and J is TRBJ2-3; perhaps TRBD1 as D (5 bases). The V end was cut by 0 bases, the J end by 2 bases, with 10 bases between. In germline, CDR1 is SGHRS, CDR2 YFSETQ. This CDR3 has 15 residues. The CDR3 here is CASSLDRSITDTQYF. CDR3 DNA sequence: TGCGCCAGCAGCTTGGACAGGAGCATCACAGATACGCAGTATTTT.

The gene calls are TRBV5-1 and TRBJ2-3; TRBD1 aligns across 9 bases. Trimming took 2 bases from V and 0 from J; bases not matched to a gene: 7. CDR1 and CDR2 (germline): SGHRS, YFSETQ. This CDR3 spans 17 amino acids. CDR3 protein: CASSFGQGFMSTDTQYF. Written as DNA, the CDR3 is TGCGCCAGCAGCTTTGGACAGGGGTTTATGAGCACAGATACGCAGTATTTT.

The chain uses TRBV4-1 and TRBJ2-1; 9 bases are a match to TRBD2. Germline V gene sequence: CDR1 MGHRA, CDR2 YSYEKL. V trimming: 3 bases; J trimming: 0 bases; junction bases outside the gene matches: 3. CDR3 length: 16 amino acids. Here the CDR3 DNA reads TGCGCCAGCAGCCAGATTAGCGGGAGCTCCTACAATGAGCAGTTCTTC. Protein product: CASSQISGSSYNEQFF.

The chain links TRBV28 to TRBJ2-3, with 7 positions matching TRBD1. Looked up from germline, CDR1 is MDHEN and CDR2 is SYDVKM. With 6 bases clipped from V and 3 bases from J, the junction kept 6 bases outside the gene matches. The CDR3 runs to 14 residues. CDR3 protein: CASRYETGTDTQYF. CDR3 coding DNA: TGTGCCAGCAGATACGAGACAGGGACAGATACGCAGTATTTT.

The chain combines TRBV7-9 with TRBJ2-5; tentatively, D is TRBD2 (6 bases). This CDR3 is 13 amino acids long. CDR1 is SEHNR, CDR2 FQNEAQ, per germline (reference sequence). Trimming pared 6 bases from V and 3 bases from J, leaving 11 bases between. CDR3 DNA sequence: TGTGCCAGCAGGTGGAGGGCGGAAGAGACCCAGTACTTC. It is translated as CASRWRAEETQYF.

The chain employs TRBV2 and TRBJ2-3; weak D call: TRBD2 (6 bases). V lost 4 bases to trimming and J lost 0 bases, with 14 bases between them. Germline V gene data show CDR1 as SNHLY and CDR2 as FYNNEI. This CDR3 has 16 amino acids. This chain's CDR3 is CASSGPGGASTDTQYF. For the CDR3, the DNA is TGTGCCAGCAGTGGTCCCGGCGGGGCTAGCACAGATACGCAGTATTTT.

This rearrangement joins TRBV3-1 to TRBJ2-5; 10 nucleotides line up with TRBD2. Germline assignment: CDR1 LGHDT and CDR2 YNNKEL (reference sequence). The V segment lost 1 base and the J segment 11 bases; nucleotides outside the gene matches: 7. CDR3 length: 14 amino acids. The CDR3 loop is CASSQAPSGGGQYF. For the CDR3, the DNA is TGTGCCAGCAGCCAAGCTCCTAGCGGGGGAGGGCAGTACTTC.

This sequence joins TRBV28 and TRBJ2-2; TRBD1 is a possible D gene (5 bases). The CDR3 has 15 amino acids. The V and J ends lost 7 bases and 4 bases respectively, with 16 bases between them. Germline CDR1 reads MDHEN; CDR2 reads SYDVKM. The CDR3 loop reads CASTETGRSTGELFF. The CDR3 DNA reads TGTGCCAGCACCGAAACAGGAAGGAGCACCGGGGAGCTGTTTTTT.

This clonotype has at least ten counts. The V gene is TRBV7-3, the J gene TRBJ2-1; maybe TRBD1 (6 bases). Germline CDR1 SGHTA, CDR2 FQGTGA. Trimming pared 2 bases from V and 1 base from J, leaving 9 bases between. The CDR3 extends over 15 amino acids. CDR3 region: CASSLGGLSYNEQFF. The CDR3 DNA sequence: TGTGCCAGCAGCTTAGGGGGCCTGTCCTACAATGAGCAGTTCTTC.

V and J are TRBV5-1 and TRBJ2-7; possible D gene TRBD1, 8 bases. V lost 4 bases, J lost 7 bases, and 24 bases lay in between. The germline V gene has CDR1 SGHRS and CDR2 YFSETQ. The CDR3 length is 16 residues. CDR3 protein: CASSPYRGRGGNEQYF. The CDR3 nucleotides are TGCGCCAGCAGCCCGTACAGGGGGAGGGGCGGCAATGAGCAGTACTTC.

This chain joins TRBV5-1 and TRBJ1-1; D unclear. CDR1 is SGHRS and CDR2 is YFSETQ in the germline V gene. Between the trimmed V and J ends, which lost 7 bases and 7 bases, there was a span of 14 bases. The CDR3 spans 12 residues. The CDR3, as DNA: TGCGCCAGCTCCGGCCCCGAGGGTGAAGCTTTCTTT. Amino acid sequence: CASSGPEGEAFF.

This sequence joins TRBV5-4 and TRBJ2-5, with 7 bases identical to TRBD2. V trimming: 0 bases; J trimming: 1 base; junction bases outside the gene matches: 3. The CDR3 extends over 15 amino acids. Germline-derived CDR1 and CDR2 are SGHNT and YYREEE (reference sequence). CDR3: CASSLEGTTQETQYF. For the CDR3, the DNA is TGTGCCAGCAGCTTGGAAGGGACTACCCAAGAGACCCAGTACTTC.

CDR3 nucleotide sequence: TGCGCCAGCAGCTTTAACCAGGGGGCAGTGCAGACTGAAGCTTTCTTT. Translation gives CASSFNQGAVQTEAFF. The chain links TRBV5-1 to TRBJ1-1, with TRBD1 identical over 8 bases. V was pared by 2 bases and J by 5 bases, with 11 bases of the junction left unmatched. CDR3 length: 16 amino acids. From germline, CDR1 is SGHRS and CDR2 YFSETQ.

This clonotype was detected only a few times. The CDR3 sequence is CSATPGLAYEQYF. CDR3 nucleotides: TGCAGTGCTACTCCGGGCCTCGCCTACGAGCAGTACTTC. The chain recombines TRBV20-1 with TRBJ2-7, with no clear D. The CDR3 is 13 residues long. Germline CDR1 reads DFQATT; CDR2 reads SNEGSKA (reference sequence). Trimming pared 4 bases from V and 2 bases from J, leaving 12 bases between.